The clone carrying this T cell receptor beta chain was seen only a few times. A second PCR of 7 to 11 cycles used a sample-barcoded 5' primer and a J-beta primer mix. TCRdb redid the calling of the 5' RACE reads with MiXCR, one entry per CDR3 protein. The table records about 1 million distinct CDR3 sequences, roughly a quarter of them present only once. This entry is derived from a study of blood T cells in healthy people across ages. Germline CDR1 and CDR2: DFQATT and SNEGSKA (reference sequence). CDR3 length equals 13 residues. V was shortened by 1 base and J by 3 bases, with 10 bases between the two germline ends. The data were also submitted as part of a second study, on T cells of mothers and their children. That study reports: All donors were healthy and Caucasian; they were a few mothers and their six children.

What was sequenced was blood. This rearrangement joins TRBV20-1 to TRBJ2-7, with D uncertain. The origin of this receptor is a girl aged 2 to 9 in good health. The CDR3 region has the DNA TGCAGTGCTAGAGGTTACGGGTTCTACGAGCAGTACTTC. Amino acids: CSARGYGFYEQYF.